A selection of T cell receptor beta chains follows, all from one sample in a study of T cell responses to AZD1222 COVID-19 vaccine. Assay: immunoSEQ multiplex PCR; the TCRdb copy retains only in-frame clones and omits some. Of 100,000 or so clones detected, roughly nine tenths appear once; the ten largest clones hold roughly 45%. The sample was peripheral blood, taken 28 days after the second AZD1222 dose. The source is an adult who received the AZD1222 COVID-19 vaccine. Both conserved end residues are part of each CDR3. The D gene is left open where the match is weak. Clone size is not always given. Where it is, it says once, few, many or a class for expanded clones.

abundance	v_gene	len	j_gene	d_gene	CDR3nt	CDR3aa
NA	TRBV30	16	TRBJ1-6	TRBD1	TGTGCCTGGAGGAAGCCTCCGACAGGGGCCAATTCACCCCTCCACTTT	CAWRKPPTGANSPLHF
NA	TRBV28	18	TRBJ1-5	NA	TGTGCCAGCAGTTTATACCAGGTCAGAGGGAGGAGCAATCAGCCCCAGCATTTT	CASSLYQVRGRSNQPQHF
NA	TRBV11-2	12	TRBJ1-1	NA	TGTGCCAGCAGCTTAGAGAGGACTGAAGCTTTCTTT	CASSLERTEAFF
NA	TRBV25-1	13	TRBJ2-7	TRBD1	TGTGCCGCCGGGACAGGGGGTTCCTACGAGCAGTACTTC	CAAGTGGSYEQYF
NA	TRBV7-8	17	TRBJ2-1	NA	TGTGCCAGCAGCTTAGCGCAGGGCGTCCGCTCCTACAATGAGCAGTTCTTC	CASSLAQGVRSYNEQFF
NA	TRBV19	15	TRBJ2-3	NA	TGTGCCAGTAGTATATATGGCATCTTAACAGATACGCAGTATTTT	CASSIYGILTDTQYF
NA	TRBV27	14	TRBJ1-3	NA	TGTGCCAGCAGGAGGGAGGGAACTGGAAACACCATATATTTT	CASRREGTGNTIYF
NA	TRBV2	13	TRBJ1-1	NA	TGTGCCAGCAGTGATAACTGGGGCACTGAAGCTTTCTTT	CASSDNWGTEAFF
NA	TRBV2	12	TRBJ2-2	NA	TGTGCCAGCAAGAGGGAGGCCGGGGAGCTGTTTTTT	CASKREAGELFF
NA	TRBV28	15	TRBJ2-3	NA	TGTGCCAGCAGCACGGACAGAACAAGCACAGATACGCAGTATTTT	CASSTDRTSTDTQYF
NA	TRBV28	14	TRBJ1-1	NA	TGTGCCAGCAGTTTGGGGGGGGCAGGCACTGAAGCTTTCTTT	CASSLGGAGTEAFF
once	TRBV28	16	TRBJ1-3	TRBD1	TGTGCCAGCAGTCCGGTCGACAGGGAAATTCGAAACACCATATATTTT	CASSPVDREIRNTIYF
once	TRBV6-5	13	TRBJ1-1	NA	TGTGCCAGCAGCGGGGGGATGAACACTGAAGCTTTCTTT	CASSGGMNTEAFF
NA	TRBV7-2	14	TRBJ1-1	NA	TGTGCCAGCAGCTTCAGAGAAAGGGGCACTGAAGCTTTCTTT	CASSFRERGTEAFF
NA	TRBV5-4	16	TRBJ2-7	TRBD2	TGTGCCAGCAGCTTGGGTTCAGCGGGAGGGCCCTACGAGCAGTACTTC	CASSLGSAGGPYEQYF
NA	TRBV28	17	TRBJ1-2	NA	TGTGCCAGCAAATCCAGTGGGGCAGGCAGTACGAACTATGGCTACACCTTC	CASKSSGAGSTNYGYTF
NA	TRBV28	15	TRBJ2-7	TRBD2	TGTGCCAGCAGTTTTGGGGGGGGAGGGAGATACGAGCAGTACTTC	CASSFGGGGRYEQYF
few	TRBV28	18	TRBJ2-7	TRBD1	TGTGCCAGCAGCCCTGACAGGGATCATATACTCTATACCTACGAGCAGTACTTC	CASSPDRDHILYTYEQYF
few	TRBV5-1	17	TRBJ2-5	TRBD2	TGCGCCAGCAGCATTACAGGGTCTAGCGGGAGTGGGGAGACCCAGTACTTC	CASSITGSSGSGETQYF
NA	TRBV7-2	15	TRBJ2-1	TRBD2	TGTGCCAGCAGCTTAGGCGGGAGTTTCTACAATGAGCAGTTCTTC	CASSLGGSFYNEQFF
once	TRBV20-1	10	TRBJ2-1	NA	TGCAGTGCTCAAGACAATGAGCAGTTCTTC	CSAQDNEQFF
once	TRBV7-3	12	TRBJ2-1	NA	TGTGCCAGCAGCCGAGACTACAATGAGCAGTTCTTC	CASSRDYNEQFF
NA	TRBV5-6	12	TRBJ2-5	NA	TGTGCCAGCAGCTCCGTGTGGGAGACCCAGTACTTC	CASSSVWETQYF
NA	TRBV5-4	16	TRBJ2-7	TRBD2	TGTGCCAGCAGCCCCGTGAGCGGGGGCCTCTCCTACGAGCAGTACTTC	CASSPVSGGLSYEQYF
NA	TRBV2	10	TRBJ1-1	NA	TGTGCCAGCAGGGGGGAAAGCGCTTTCTTT	CASRGESAFF